This T cell receptor beta chain was recorded in a study of T cells in Graves' hyperthyroidism and ophthalmopathy. CDR3 length equals 19 residues. From RNA transcripts, TCR beta CDR3 regions were amplified. Using the HTBI primer set, a first-round RT-PCR was run on the TCR CDR3. TCRdb analysed the multiplex PCR reads with MiXCR anew, one entry per CDR3 protein. The table includes 550,000 to 600,000 distinct CDR3 sequences, approximately 15% detected once. Sequenced input: blood. This chain links TRBV3-2 with TRBJ1-4; TRBD1 reflects the table's D call only, with no check against the DNA. TRBV3-2 is marked as a pseudogene. This receptor was obtained from a woman in her late teens or twenties with Graves' hyperthyroidism. This CDR3 is CASSQDRRTGTGAGENLFF. CDR3 nucleotides: TGTGCCAGCAGCCAAGACCGACGAACCGGGACAGGGGCCGGCGAAAACCTGTTTTTT.